This TCR beta chain was recovered during a study of blood T cell repertoires in COVID-19. About the research overall: T cells, B-cell-depleted T cells, or PBMCs provided the cDNA or gDNA that served as material.

Data came from immunoSEQ multiplex PCR; TCRdb stores just in-frame clones and leaves some out. The sample lists 75,000 to 80,000 clones; 88% were seen once. The CDR3 has 15 amino acids. CDR1 and CDR2 (germline): MNHEY, SMNVEV (reference sequence). V shed 5 bases, J shed 3 bases, and the junction held 7 bases outside the gene matches. The genes are TRBV27 and TRBJ2-7; the match to TRBD1 covers 10 bases. This clonotype was sampled from a human donor in a cohort sampled during active COVID-19. Sequenced sample: peripheral blood. The CDR3 is CASSPPWTGGYEQYF. CDR3 coding DNA: TGTGCCAGCAGTCCGCCGTGGACAGGGGGCTACGAGCAGTACTTC.